The clone carrying this T cell receptor beta chain was seen a handful of times. The antigen remains unidentified. The read finishes 3 residues shy of the CDR3 end, and the germline J gene is used to complete it. These data belong to a study of T cell clonality in common variable immunodeficiency. The study, taken as a whole, reports: Reportedly, TCR beta sequences from common variable immunodeficiency showed fewer deletions and N-nucleotide insertions.

In germline, CDR1 is DFQATT, CDR2 SNEGSKA (reference sequence). V lost 6 bases, J lost 3 bases, and 7 bases stayed unmatched. This CDR3 is 13 amino acids long. Sequenced by immunoSEQ multiplex PCR; TCRdb stores in-frame clones only, minus some. Observed are roughly 25,000 clones, no singletons, with the top ten taking 8.9%. The specimen was peripheral blood mononuclear cells. The TCR comes from a human donor with common variable immunodeficiency. This chain links TRBV20-1 with TRBJ1-1, with 7 bases fitting TRBD1. The chain's CDR3 is CSAEQGRYTEAFF. CDR3 bases read: TGCAGTGCCGAACAGGGGCGGTACACTGAA.